Following are 9 T cell receptor beta chains from one sample sequenced in a study of T cells after yellow fever vaccination. TCRdb redid the calling of the 5' RACE reads with MiXCR, one entry per CDR3 protein. The sample contains approximately 26,000 distinct CDR3 sequences, 4.5% of which appear only once. Material: PBMCs, either bulk or a sorted T-cell subset (CD4+, CD8+, memory, or dextramer-sorted; not recorded which), obtained on the day of the yellow fever booster vaccination. The source is a man aged 18 to 30 who received the YFV17D yellow fever vaccine.

This clonotype was seen a few times. The chain employs TRBV11-3 and TRBJ2-5; perhaps D is TRBD1 or TRBD2 (7 bases each). CDR3 size: 15 residues. CDR1 and CDR2 (germline): SGHNT, YENEEA. The ends were cut back, 4 bases at V and 4 bases at J, with 16 bases in the middle. CDR3 sequence (DNA): TGTGCCAGCAGCTCCGGGGGGCAGGGGGGAGAGACCCAGTACTTC. Its translation is CASSSGGQGGETQYF.

This clonotype showed up many times. V is TRBV6-6 and J is TRBJ1-1, with D possibly matching TRBD1 (6 bases). The CDR3 is 14 residues long. CDR1 is MNHNY, CDR2 SVGAGI, per germline (reference sequence). Trimming pared 0 bases from V and 1 base from J, leaving 6 bases between. CDR3 sequence: CASSYSTGNTEAFF. The DNA of the CDR3 is TGTGCCAGCAGTTACTCGACAGGGAACACTGAAGCTTTCTTT.

This clonotype turned up a few times. The chain joins TRBV12-3 or TRBV12-4 to TRBJ1-6; D not certain. The ends were cut back, 4 bases at V and 1 base at J, with 14 bases in the middle. The CDR3 spans 17 residues. CDR3 sequence: CASSSSPHGSYNSPLHF. In DNA, the CDR3 is TGTGCCAGCAGTTCCTCCCCGCACGGGTCCTATAATTCACCCCTCCACTTT.

This chain joins TRBV5-5 and TRBJ2-6; D uncertain. Germline V gene lookup returns CDR1 SGHKS and CDR2 YYEKEE (reference sequence). This CDR3 contains 13 residues. Trimming took off 4 bases at V and 4 bases at J, with 6 bases between the two ends. The CDR3 here is CASSVYGANVLTF. In nucleotides, the CDR3 is TGTGCCAGCAGCGTTTACGGGGCCAACGTCCTGACTTTC.

In its sample, this clonotype was seen many times. This CDR3 is missing its conserved last phenylalanine or tryptophan, likely due to a read error. The DNA is omitted, as the CDR3 cannot be located on it reliably, and the CDR3 follows TCRdb's listing. The CDR3 protein is CASSFNAGTGVEA. The J gene is TRBJ2-7, the V gene TRBV28; the tabulated D call, TRBD1, remains unverified against the DNA. The CDR3 spans 13 amino acids, including both terminal residues. CDR1 and CDR2 (germline): MDHEN, SYDVKM.

There are many counts of this clonotype. The chain combines TRBV3-1 with TRBJ2-6; D perhaps matches TRBD1 (6 bases). Germline CDR1 is LGHDT and CDR2 is YNNKEL (reference sequence). The CDR3 length is 15 residues. Trimming stripped 4 bases from V and 3 bases from J, with 10 bases between. The CDR3 loop is CASSLGGSGANVLTF. CDR3 in DNA: TGTGCCAGCAGCCTAGGGGGAAGTGGGGCCAACGTCCTGACTTTC.

This clonotype was detected ten times or more. The rearrangement joins TRBV7-8 to TRBJ2-1; possibly TRBD2 for D (5 bases). CDR1 and CDR2 from the germline V gene are SGHVS and FQNEAQ. V was shortened by 5 bases and J by 6 bases, with 11 bases between the two germline ends. The CDR3 is 13 residues long. The CDR3 DNA sequence: TGTGCCAGCAGCCTTCCGGGGTTCAATGAGCAGTTCTTC. Residues: CASSLPGFNEQFF.

This clonotype is classed as medium-sized. The V call is TRBV4-2, the J call TRBJ2-1, with 9 nucleotides matching TRBD2. V trimming: 0 bases; J trimming: 3 bases; junction bases outside the gene matches: 0. The germline CDR1 and CDR2 sequences are LGHNA and YNFKEQ. The CDR3 runs to 15 residues. The CDR3: CASSQERGGYNEQFF. In DNA form, the CDR3 reads TGTGCCAGCAGCCAAGAGCGGGGGGGCTACAATGAGCAGTTCTTC.

In its sample, this clonotype was seen many times. The rearrangement joins TRBV20-1 to TRBJ2-5, with a possible D match to TRBD2 (6 bases). CDR1 DFQATT and CDR2 SNEGSKA come from the germline V gene (reference sequence). The CDR3 runs to 14 residues. V was cut by 3 bases and J by 2 bases, with 13 bases left in between. The CDR3 is CSARGGALQETQYF. The CDR3 DNA sequence: TGCAGTGCTAGGGGGGGTGCCTTACAAGAGACCCAGTACTTC.